This T cell receptor (beta chain) appears in the sequencing data of a study of CD8+CD57+ T cells in acquired aplastic anemia. The germline gives CDR1 DFQATT, CDR2 SNEGSKA (reference sequence). J gave up 5 bases and V 0 bases, and 6 bases lay outside the gene matches. CDR3 length: 15 amino acids. TCR beta VDJ combinations and CDR3 sequences were profiled from genomic DNA. From the reads, TCRdb called clonotypes with MiXCR, one entry per CDR3 protein. The repertoire includes roughly 61,000 distinct CDR3 sequences, around 50% of them detected once, and approximately 15% sits in the top ten. The sequenced patients had an expansion of CD8+CD57+ cells seen by flow cytometry.

V is TRBV20-1 and J is TRBJ1-4; 7 nucleotides line up with TRBD1. The sequence derives from a human donor with aplastic anemia. The sequencing sample was made of sorted CD4+, CD8+, or CD8+CD57+ T cells (not recorded which) from PBMCs. CDR3 in DNA: TGCAGTGCTAGAGACGTAGCCAGGGGGAATGAAAAACTGTTTTTT. This gives the protein CSARDVARGNEKLFF.